This is a list of T cell receptor beta chains from one sample in a study of breast tumors, draining lymph nodes, adjacent tissues. Each CDR3 protein gets one entry after TCRdb re-called the multiplex PCR reads with MiXCR. The data contain approximately 230,000 distinct CDR3 sequences, around 35% of them singletons. Sequencing was performed on axillary lymph node tissue. The receptors shown here come from a female donor with breast cancer. Some clones in this sample may be carry-over from other donors' samples. Each CDR3 is given with its conserved first and last residue. D genes are given only for firm matches. For some rows the clone size is stated as once, few or many, or as a class when expanded; others skip it.

v_call: TRBV19
cdr3_length: 14
clone_size: many
j_call: TRBJ2-5
d_call: TRBD2
cdr3_aa: CASSSGSGIGAQYF
cdr3_nt: TGTGCCAGTAGTTCGGGTAGCGGGATAGGTGCCCAGTACTTC

v_call: TRBV11-3
cdr3_length: 17
clone_size: -
j_call: TRBJ2-5
d_call: -
cdr3_aa: CASSPYRTWRDKETQYF
cdr3_nt: TGTGCCAGCAGCCCTTACCGCACCTGGCGGGACAAAGAGACCCAGTACTTC

v_call: TRBV9
cdr3_length: 17
clone_size: many
j_call: TRBJ2-3
d_call: TRBD2
cdr3_aa: CASSDPTGAGDPDTQYF
cdr3_nt: TGTGCCAGCAGCGACCCGACGGGAGCGGGGGACCCAGATACGCAGTATTTT

v_call: TRBV6-2/TRBV6-3
cdr3_length: 17
clone_size: -
j_call: TRBJ1-5
d_call: -
cdr3_aa: CASSYRVGDGFNQPQHF
cdr3_nt: TGTGCCAGCAGTTACAGGGTCGGGGACGGCTTCAATCAGCCCCAGCATTTT

v_call: TRBV5-1
cdr3_length: 16
clone_size: -
j_call: TRBJ2-4
d_call: TRBD1
cdr3_aa: CASSERGGASQNIQYF
cdr3_nt: TGCGCCAGCAGCGAAAGAGGGGGCGCATCCCAAAACATTCAGTACTTC

v_call: TRBV6-5
cdr3_length: 17
clone_size: -
j_call: TRBJ1-3
d_call: TRBD1
cdr3_aa: CASSYTTGTVSGNTIYF
cdr3_nt: TGTGCCAGCAGTTACACAACAGGGACAGTCTCTGGAAACACCATATATTTT

v_call: TRBV5-1
cdr3_length: 15
clone_size: many
j_call: TRBJ2-7
d_call: -
cdr3_aa: CASSLEAGAIREQYF
cdr3_nt: TGCGCCAGCAGCTTGGAGGCAGGGGCGATCCGCGAGCAGTACTTC

v_call: TRBV15
cdr3_length: 14
clone_size: many
j_call: TRBJ1-4
d_call: -
cdr3_aa: CATSSSLTNEKLFF
cdr3_nt: TGTGCCACCAGCAGTAGCCTAACTAATGAAAAACTGTTTTTT

v_call: TRBV6-5
cdr3_length: 17
clone_size: many
j_call: TRBJ2-3
d_call: TRBD1
cdr3_aa: CASSSPRQGPSTDTQYF
cdr3_nt: TGTGCCAGCAGTTCCCCCCGACAGGGGCCAAGCACAGATACGCAGTATTTT

v_call: TRBV7-9
cdr3_length: 15
clone_size: many
j_call: TRBJ2-1
d_call: TRBD2
cdr3_aa: CASSFGAGNYNEQFF
cdr3_nt: TGTGCCAGCAGCTTTGGAGCGGGGAATTACAATGAGCAGTTCTTC

v_call: TRBV5-1
cdr3_length: 14
clone_size: many
j_call: TRBJ1-6
d_call: -
cdr3_aa: CASSHEGRASPLHF
cdr3_nt: TGCGCCAGCAGCCATGAGGGACGGGCCTCACCCCTCCACTTT

v_call: TRBV19
cdr3_length: 17
clone_size: -
j_call: TRBJ2-2
d_call: TRBD2
cdr3_aa: CASRPTGASGDTGELFF
cdr3_nt: TGTGCCAGTAGGCCAACCGGGGCTAGCGGTGACACCGGGGAGCTGTTTTTT

v_call: TRBV11-3
cdr3_length: 16
clone_size: many
j_call: TRBJ2-1
d_call: TRBD1
cdr3_aa: CASSLGLTGKPIEQFF
cdr3_nt: TGTGCCAGCAGCTTGGGGTTGACAGGGAAGCCAATTGAGCAGTTCTTC

v_call: TRBV7-8
cdr3_length: 17
clone_size: many
j_call: TRBJ2-1
d_call: TRBD2
cdr3_aa: CASSARLAGDPYNEQFF
cdr3_nt: TGTGCCAGCAGCGCCAGACTAGCGGGGGACCCCTACAATGAGCAGTTCTTC

v_call: TRBV2
cdr3_length: 14
clone_size: -
j_call: TRBJ2-3
d_call: TRBD2
cdr3_aa: CATKLAPLTDTQYF
cdr3_nt: TGTGCCACCAAACTAGCGCCCCTCACAGATACGCAGTATTTT

v_call: TRBV12-5
cdr3_length: 14
clone_size: many
j_call: TRBJ1-2
d_call: TRBD1
cdr3_aa: CASNEQGRDYGYTF
cdr3_nt: TGTGCTAGTAACGAACAGGGGCGGGACTATGGCTACACCTTC

v_call: TRBV7-9
cdr3_length: 14
clone_size: many
j_call: TRBJ1-4
d_call: -
cdr3_aa: CASSFQQGTEKLFF
cdr3_nt: TGTGCCAGCAGCTTTCAGCAAGGCACTGAAAAACTGTTTTTT

v_call: TRBV10-1
cdr3_length: 15
clone_size: few
j_call: TRBJ2-3
d_call: TRBD2
cdr3_aa: CAINGPLAEIHTQYF
cdr3_nt: TGCGCCATTAATGGGCCACTAGCGGAGATACATACGCAGTATTTT

v_call: TRBV2
cdr3_length: 15
clone_size: -
j_call: TRBJ2-5
d_call: TRBD2
cdr3_aa: CASTRLAGGPGTQYF
cdr3_nt: TGTGCCAGCACCCGGCTAGCGGGAGGGCCAGGGACCCAGTACTTC

v_call: TRBV7-2
cdr3_length: 15
clone_size: many
j_call: TRBJ1-5
d_call: TRBD1
cdr3_aa: CASSLQVQGHQPQHF
cdr3_nt: TGTGCCAGCAGCTTACAGGTACAGGGGCATCAGCCCCAGCATTTT

v_call: TRBV7-2
cdr3_length: 13
clone_size: -
j_call: TRBJ1-1
d_call: -
cdr3_aa: CANSLDGDTEAFF
cdr3_nt: TGTGCCAACAGCTTAGACGGAGACACTGAAGCTTTCTTT

v_call: TRBV24-1
cdr3_length: 14
clone_size: many
j_call: TRBJ2-1
d_call: -
cdr3_aa: CATSDALNANEQFF
cdr3_nt: TGTGCCACCAGTGATGCCCTCAATGCCAATGAGCAGTTCTTC

v_call: TRBV18
cdr3_length: 14
clone_size: many
j_call: TRBJ1-4
d_call: -
cdr3_aa: CASSPARRDEKLFF
cdr3_nt: TGTGCCAGCTCACCAGCCAGGCGGGACGAAAAACTGTTTTTT

v_call: TRBV4-1
cdr3_length: 17
clone_size: few
j_call: TRBJ2-1
d_call: -
cdr3_aa: CASSQTRTGGAYNEQFF
cdr3_nt: TGCGCCAGCAGCCAAACACGGACAGGAGGGGCGTACAATGAGCAGTTCTTC

v_call: TRBV7-2
cdr3_length: 15
clone_size: many
j_call: TRBJ2-7
d_call: -
cdr3_aa: CASSQGAGGSYEQYF
cdr3_nt: TGTGCCAGCAGCCAAGGGGCAGGGGGGTCCTACGAGCAGTACTTC

v_call: TRBV7-8
cdr3_length: 14
clone_size: many
j_call: TRBJ1-2
d_call: TRBD1
cdr3_aa: CASSLARGAGGYTF
cdr3_nt: TGTGCCAGCAGCTTAGCCAGGGGGGCGGGTGGCTACACCTTC

v_call: TRBV6-4
cdr3_length: 13
clone_size: many
j_call: TRBJ2-5
d_call: -
cdr3_aa: CASCPPAGETQYF
cdr3_nt: TGTGCCAGCTGCCCCCCGGCGGGTGAGACCCAGTACTTC

v_call: TRBV7-9
cdr3_length: 11
clone_size: -
j_call: TRBJ1-1
d_call: -
cdr3_aa: CASSLRTEAFF
cdr3_nt: TGTGCCAGCAGCTTGCGTACTGAAGCTTTCTTT

v_call: TRBV6-2/TRBV6-3
cdr3_length: 15
clone_size: -
j_call: TRBJ2-1
d_call: TRBD1
cdr3_aa: CASSYFGQGAREQFF
cdr3_nt: TGTGCCAGCAGTTATTTCGGACAGGGGGCCCGTGAGCAGTTCTTC

v_call: TRBV30
cdr3_length: 16
clone_size: -
j_call: TRBJ1-3
d_call: -
cdr3_aa: CAWSSWGGSSGNTIYF
cdr3_nt: TGTGCCTGGAGTTCCTGGGGGGGCTCCTCTGGAAACACCATATATTTT

v_call: TRBV9
cdr3_length: 16
clone_size: many
j_call: TRBJ2-1
d_call: TRBD2
cdr3_aa: CASSRLGTSGYNEQFF
cdr3_nt: TGTGCCAGCAGTCGTCTCGGGACTAGCGGGTACAATGAGCAGTTCTTC

v_call: TRBV29-1
cdr3_length: 12
clone_size: many
j_call: TRBJ2-5
d_call: -
cdr3_aa: CSSRDSQETQYF
cdr3_nt: TGCAGCTCCCGGGACTCACAAGAGACCCAGTACTTC

v_call: TRBV20-1
cdr3_length: 17
clone_size: -
j_call: TRBJ2-5
d_call: TRBD2
cdr3_aa: CSATTPGTSGRAGTQYF
cdr3_nt: TGCAGTGCTACCACACCTGGGACTAGCGGGAGGGCGGGGACCCAGTACTTC

v_call: TRBV11-2
cdr3_length: 14
clone_size: many
j_call: TRBJ2-7
d_call: -
cdr3_aa: CASSLMTSSYEQYF
cdr3_nt: TGTGCCAGCAGCTTAATGACAAGCTCCTACGAGCAGTACTTC

v_call: TRBV27
cdr3_length: 14
clone_size: few
j_call: TRBJ2-5
d_call: TRBD2
cdr3_aa: CASKIAGNQETQYF
cdr3_nt: TGTGCCAGCAAAATAGCGGGGAATCAAGAGACCCAGTACTTC

v_call: TRBV15
cdr3_length: 16
clone_size: -
j_call: TRBJ2-7
d_call: TRBD1
cdr3_aa: CATSSSPGQGFREQYF
cdr3_nt: TGTGCCACCAGCAGCTCCCCGGGACAGGGCTTCCGCGAGCAGTACTTC

v_call: TRBV25-1
cdr3_length: 14
clone_size: many
j_call: TRBJ2-5
d_call: TRBD1
cdr3_aa: CASRGDRGGKTQYF
cdr3_nt: TGTGCCAGCAGAGGGGACAGGGGTGGTAAGACCCAGTACTTC

v_call: TRBV11-2
cdr3_length: 15
clone_size: many
j_call: TRBJ1-5
d_call: TRBD1
cdr3_aa: CASSLGDRPNQPQHF
cdr3_nt: TGTGCCAGCAGCTTAGGGGACAGGCCCAATCAGCCCCAGCATTTT

v_call: TRBV20-1
cdr3_length: 17
clone_size: -
j_call: TRBJ2-3
d_call: TRBD2
cdr3_aa: CSARGAGTSGASDTQYF
cdr3_nt: TGCAGTGCTAGAGGAGCCGGGACTAGCGGGGCATCAGATACGCAGTATTTT

v_call: TRBV9
cdr3_length: 14
clone_size: -
j_call: TRBJ2-7
d_call: -
cdr3_aa: CASSSQQGMYEQYF
cdr3_nt: TGTGCCAGCAGCTCGCAACAGGGAATGTACGAGCAGTACTTC

v_call: TRBV19
cdr3_length: 17
clone_size: many
j_call: TRBJ1-6
d_call: -
cdr3_aa: CASSSLADSSYNSPLHF
cdr3_nt: TGTGCCAGTAGTAGTTTAGCCGACAGCTCCTATAATTCACCCCTCCACTTT

v_call: TRBV6-5
cdr3_length: 13
clone_size: many
j_call: TRBJ2-7
d_call: TRBD1
cdr3_aa: CATLGQSNYEQYF
cdr3_nt: TGTGCCACCCTGGGACAGTCTAACTACGAGCAGTACTTC

v_call: TRBV2
cdr3_length: 13
clone_size: many
j_call: TRBJ2-1
d_call: TRBD1
cdr3_aa: CASSEQGASEQFF
cdr3_nt: TGTGCCAGCAGTGAACAGGGGGCTAGTGAGCAGTTCTTC

v_call: TRBV11-2
cdr3_length: 14
clone_size: many
j_call: TRBJ2-2
d_call: -
cdr3_aa: CASRREGNTGELFF
cdr3_nt: TGTGCCAGCAGGCGAGAGGGGAACACCGGGGAGCTGTTTTTT

v_call: TRBV18
cdr3_length: 15
clone_size: few
j_call: TRBJ1-4
d_call: -
cdr3_aa: CASSPKYSFDEKLFF
cdr3_nt: TGTGCCAGCTCACCAAAGTACAGTTTCGATGAAAAACTGTTTTTT

v_call: TRBV2
cdr3_length: 12
clone_size: many
j_call: TRBJ2-1
d_call: -
cdr3_aa: CASSRNYNEQFF
cdr3_nt: TGTGCCAGCAGTCGGAATTACAATGAGCAGTTCTTC

v_call: TRBV12-3/TRBV12-4
cdr3_length: 14
clone_size: many
j_call: TRBJ2-3
d_call: TRBD2
cdr3_aa: CASTPGTSVDTQYF
cdr3_nt: TGTGCCAGCACCCCGGGGACTAGCGTAGATACGCAGTATTTT

v_call: TRBV7-3
cdr3_length: 15
clone_size: once
j_call: TRBJ1-4
d_call: TRBD1
cdr3_aa: CASSSPGGSWEKLFF
cdr3_nt: TGTGCCAGCAGCAGTCCAGGGGGCTCTTGGGAAAAACTGTTTTTT